These 30 T cell receptor beta chains were sequenced from one sample in a study of T cell clones after liver transplantation. Sequencing of dividing CFSE-low cells from the MLR defined alloreactive TCRbeta sequences. Sequencing used immunoSEQ multiplex PCR; TCRdb keeps in-frame clones, though not all of them. The data show thousands of clones, around a third seen once. Their cognate antigens are unknown. The sample was CD8+ T cells from cultured PBMCs. The receptors come from a human patient who received a liver transplant. The graft donor may have contributed some T cells.

The CDR3 coding sequence is TGTGCCATCAGTGGGGGAGACACAGATACGCAGTATTTT. This sequence encodes CAISGGDTDTQYF. The chain carries TRBV10-3 and TRBJ2-3; tentatively, D is TRBD2 (5 bases). There are 13 residues in the CDR3. Germline lookup yields CDR1 ENHRY and CDR2 SYGVKD. Deletions cut 4 bases from V and 2 bases from J, with 7 bases between.

V usage is TRBV7-4 and J usage is TRBJ2-6; D is undetermined. The germline V and J ends were trimmed by 5 bases and 6 bases, with 14 bases remaining between them. The CDR3 has 15 amino acids. Germline CDR1 reads SGHVT; CDR2 reads SQSDAQ. This CDR3 reads CASSSSQSLANVLTF. CDR3 in DNA: TGTGCCAGCAGCAGCTCACAAAGTCTGGCCAACGTCCTGACTTTC.

This clone was seen only a few times. The chain recombines TRBV7-2 with TRBJ2-7; 8 nucleotides line up with TRBD2. Germline V gives CDR1 SGHTA, CDR2 FQGNSA. This CDR3 spans 17 amino acids. Trimming removed 1 base from V and 0 bases from J; junction bases left unmatched: 8. The CDR3 bases are TGTGCCAGCAGCTTAGAACTAGCGGAGCACCTCTCCTACGAGCAGTACTTC. Translation: CASSLELAEHLSYEQYF.

By share of the sample, this clone is medium-sized. The chain combines TRBV29-1 with TRBJ2-2, with D tentatively TRBD1 (6 bases). CDR3 length: 11 amino acids. Trimming stripped 7 bases from V and 7 bases from J, with 10 bases between. The germline V gene has CDR1 SQVTM and CDR2 ANQGSEA. The CDR3 sequence: CSAGHGGELFF. CDR3 DNA sequence: TGCAGCGCGGGACACGGCGGGGAGCTGTTTTTT.

The chain has TRBV18 and TRBJ2-3; 9 positions match TRBD2. Germline CDR1 reads KGHSH; CDR2 reads LQKENI. Trimming at V came to 3 bases and at J to 8 bases, leaving 12 bases not matched to a gene. The CDR3 is 16 residues long. The CDR3 region has the DNA TGTGCCAGCTCACCGTATACTAGCGGGTCTTCCGGTACGCAGTATTTT. Translation gives CASSPYTSGSSGTQYF.

This chain connects TRBV7-6 to TRBJ2-7; the match to TRBD2 covers 7 bases. CDR1 is SGHVS, CDR2 FNYEAQ, per germline. V lost 1 base to trimming and J lost 6 bases; unmatched junction nucleotides: 15. The length of the CDR3 is 17 residues. CDR3 sequence reads: CASSLGTPGREGFEQYF. Written as DNA, the CDR3 is TGTGCCAGCAGCTTAGGGACTCCGGGAAGGGAGGGGTTCGAGCAGTACTTC.

This chain links TRBV5-1 with TRBJ2-3; 12 positions agree with TRBD2. Germline lookup yields CDR1 SGHRS and CDR2 YFSETQ. The CDR3 sequence is 15 residues long. The V gene end was trimmed by 4 bases and the J gene end by 3 bases; junction bases not matched to a gene: 3. The CDR3 sequence: CASSPGLAGTDTQYF. The CDR3 DNA reads TGCGCCAGCAGCCCCGGACTAGCGGGAACAGATACGCAGTATTTT.

By proportion, this clone is large (0.1 to 1%). The V and J genes are TRBV19 and TRBJ1-1; 7 bases are a match to TRBD1. The germline V gene encodes CDR1 LNHDA and CDR2 SQIVND (reference sequence). The ends lost 5 bases at V and 3 bases at J; junction bases unmatched: 9. The CDR3 spans 15 residues. Written as DNA, the CDR3 is TGTGCCAGTAGTCCGGCGGACAGGTGGGACACTGAAGCTTTCTTT. It encodes CASSPADRWDTEAFF.

This clone has more than one count but fewer than ten. This chain links TRBV27 with TRBJ2-7; D gene uncertain. V was pared by 3 bases and J by 3 bases, with 15 bases between. This CDR3 has 15 residues. Germline V gene sequence: CDR1 MNHEY, CDR2 SMNVEV (reference sequence). The CDR3 sequence is CASSFSPRPGYEQYF. The CDR3 DNA is TGTGCCAGCAGTTTCTCCCCTCGACCGGGCTACGAGCAGTACTTC.

This clone is large. The rearrangement uses TRBV11-2 and TRBJ2-2; D gene uncertain. Germline CDR1 and CDR2: SGHAT and FQNNGV. The V and J ends lost 7 bases and 0 bases respectively, with 9 bases between them. This CDR3 spans 14 amino acids. Here the CDR3 DNA reads TGTGCCAGCACCATGGACCCGAACACCGGGGAGCTGTTTTTT. Its translation is CASTMDPNTGELFF.

This clone qualifies as large. The chain employs TRBV27 and TRBJ2-1; D is unresolved. The CDR3 runs 12 residues. Trimming left V 6 bases short and J 5 bases short, with 8 bases between. The V gene's germline CDR1 is MNHEY and CDR2 SMNVEV (reference sequence). Here the CDR3 reads CASSPVDNEQFF. The CDR3 region has the DNA TGTGCCAGCAGCCCCGTAGACAATGAGCAGTTCTTC.

Relative to its sample, this clone is medium-sized. J is TRBJ2-1 and V is TRBV4-1; 8 positions match TRBD2. Germline loops: CDR1 MGHRA, CDR2 YSYEKL. The CDR3 extends over 14 amino acids. With 5 bases clipped from V and 7 bases from J, the junction kept 7 bases outside the gene matches. The CDR3 loop is CASSYGLARNEQFF. CDR3 nucleotides: TGCGCCAGCAGCTACGGACTAGCAAGGAATGAGCAGTTCTTC.

This clone was detected a few times. The chain recombines TRBV4-1 with TRBJ2-7, with 8 bases matching TRBD1. Germline V lookup: CDR1 MGHRA, CDR2 YSYEKL. The CDR3 contains 14 residues. With V trimmed by 4 bases and J by 2 bases, 4 bases remained unmatched. CDR3 sequence: CASSPRQGTYEQYF. The CDR3 DNA follows: TGCGCCAGCAGCCCCAGACAGGGGACCTACGAGCAGTACTTC.

The table lists this clone with a few counts. The chain couples TRBV28 to TRBJ2-7; D is possibly TRBD2 (6 bases). CDR1 and CDR2 from the germline V gene are MDHEN and SYDVKM. The V end was cut by 3 bases, the J end by 3 bases, with 15 bases between. The CDR3 runs to 15 residues. The CDR3 reads CASSFLREAGYEQYF. The DNA for the CDR3 is TGTGCCAGCAGTTTCTTAAGGGAGGCGGGCTACGAGCAGTACTTC.

V and J are TRBV4-1 and TRBJ2-1, with 10 nucleotides matching TRBD2. CDR3 length: 17 amino acids. J gave up 3 bases and V 4 bases, and 9 bases lay outside the gene matches. Germline values: CDR1 MGHRA, CDR2 YSYEKL. CDR3 amino acids: CASSREPLAGVYNEQFF. CDR3 bases: TGCGCCAGCAGCCGAGAACCTCTAGCGGGAGTCTACAATGAGCAGTTCTTC.

Judged by abundance, this clone is medium-sized. The rearrangement uses TRBV5-1 and TRBJ2-7; D possibly corresponds to TRBD2 (5 bases). Germline CDR1 SGHRS, CDR2 YFSETQ. Deletions cut 5 bases from V and 0 bases from J, with 9 bases between. The CDR3 length is 13 residues. The CDR3 region is CASREDLSYEQYF. The CDR3 DNA sequence: TGCGCCAGCAGGGAGGACCTCTCCTACGAGCAGTACTTC.

V and J are TRBV27 and TRBJ1-5; the D is unclear. CDR3 length equals 14 residues. V was cut by 2 bases and J by 0 bases, with 5 bases left in between. Germline CDR1 reads MNHEY; CDR2 reads SMNVEV (reference sequence). CDR3: CASSLGNSNQPQHF. CDR3 nucleotides: TGTGCCAGCAGTTTAGGGAATAGCAATCAGCCCCAGCATTTT.

The chain is built from TRBV5-4 and TRBJ2-7; 11 nucleotides align to TRBD2. After removal of 4 bases from V and 3 bases from J, the junction contained 9 bases not matched to a gene. The CDR3 is 16 residues long. Looked up from germline, CDR1 is SGHNT and CDR2 is YYREEE (reference sequence). CDR3 loop: CASSQVVGTSGYEQYF. CDR3 nucleotides: TGTGCCAGCAGCCAAGTTGTGGGGACTAGCGGCTACGAGCAGTACTTC.

This chain joins TRBV29-1 and TRBJ2-3, with no clear D. The germline V gene has CDR1 SQVTM and CDR2 ANQGSEA. The CDR3 contains 12 residues. V was trimmed by 4 bases and J by 2 bases, leaving 7 bases between them. The DNA for the CDR3 is TGCAGCGTTGTCTACGCCACAGATACGCAGTATTTT. Its translation is CSVVYATDTQYF.

The table lists this clone with a count of one. The chain joins TRBV6-4 to TRBJ2-1; 10 positions match TRBD2. V trimming: 2 bases; J trimming: 7 bases; junction bases outside the gene matches: 5. The germline V gene has CDR1 MRHNA and CDR2 SNTAGT. CDR3 length: 15 amino acids. CDR3 amino acids: CASSDGLAGVNEQFF. CDR3 DNA sequence: TGTGCCAGCAGTGACGGGCTAGCGGGAGTAAATGAGCAGTTCTTC.

In this sample, this clone is medium-sized. CDR3 sequence: CASSLGLATYTF. Here the CDR3 DNA reads TGTGCCAGCAGCTTAGGGCTGGCTACCTACACCTTC. The gene calls are TRBV11-2 and TRBJ1-2, with no clear D. The CDR3 extends over 12 amino acids. Germline V gene data show CDR1 as SGHAT and CDR2 as FQNNGV. Between the trimmed V and J ends, which lost 1 base and 10 bases, there was a span of 10 bases.

The chain combines TRBV28 with TRBJ2-3; D gene ambiguous. The CDR3 sequence is 14 residues long. Germline CDR1 reads MDHEN; CDR2 reads SYDVKM. Trimming left V 7 bases short and J 2 bases short, with 13 bases between. The CDR3 sequence: CASISTGLTDTQYF. Written as DNA, the CDR3 is TGTGCCAGCATCTCTACCGGGCTCACAGATACGCAGTATTTT.

This clone is categorized as medium-sized (0.01 to 0.1%). V is TRBV27 and J is TRBJ1-1; TRBD1 matches 7 bases. Looked up from germline, CDR1 is MNHEY and CDR2 is SMNVEV (reference sequence). V lost 8 bases, J lost 0 bases, and 6 bases stayed unmatched. The CDR3 is made up of 14 amino acids. CDR3 bases: TGTGCCAGCGGGGACAGCCCCTTGAACACTGAAGCTTTCTTT. It is translated as CASGDSPLNTEAFF.

In DNA, the CDR3 is TGTGCCAGCCGAAAGCACGGGTACGAGCAGTACTTC. Its protein product is CASRKHGYEQYF. The rearrangement joins TRBV5-3 to TRBJ2-7, with D hard to call. TRBV5-3 is an ORF for which the function is uncertain. CDR3 length equals 12 residues. V lost 8 bases, J lost 4 bases, and 13 bases lay in between.

This clone is medium-sized by share. Other DNA sequences in the sample encode the same CDR3. This chain connects TRBV6-1 to TRBJ2-1; the D is unclear. Germline V lookup: CDR1 MNHNS, CDR2 SASEGT. The V gene lost 1 base and the J gene lost 6 bases, with 1 base spanning the gap. The CDR3 runs to 11 residues. CDR3 coding DNA: TGTGCCAGCAGTGAAGGCAATGAGCAGTTCTTC. Protein sequence: CASSEGNEQFF.

With regard to this clone: This may be a read error: a much more frequent sequence differs by one nucleotide. J is TRBJ2-7 and V is TRBV29-1; tentatively, D is TRBD2 (6 bases). Germline-derived CDR1 and CDR2 are SQVTM and ANQGSEA. The CDR3 loop spans 13 amino acids. The CDR3 region is CSVEAGSSYEQCF. The CDR3 DNA sequence: TGCAGCGTTGAGGCGGGAAGCTCCTACGAGCAGTGCTTC.

In this sample, this clone is medium-sized. The V and J genes are TRBV6-6 and TRBJ2-7, with 8 nucleotides matching TRBD1. Per germline, CDR1 MNHNY and CDR2 SVGAGI (reference sequence). The ends lost 3 bases at V and 5 bases at J; junction bases unmatched: 9. The CDR3 extends over 15 amino acids. The CDR3 region has the DNA TGTGCCAGCAGTTATTCCGGACAGGGTTTCGACGAGCAGTACTTC. Residues: CASSYSGQGFDEQYF.

V and J are TRBV4-2 and TRBJ2-1; D ambiguous. Germline V gene lookup returns CDR1 LGHNA and CDR2 YNFKEQ. This CDR3 has 15 residues. The V end lost 2 bases, the J end lost 10 bases, and 18 bases lay between the germline ends. CDR3 amino acids: CASSQNSLSKLEQFF. The CDR3 DNA reads TGTGCCAGCAGCCAAAACTCCTTGTCGAAGCTCGAGCAGTTCTTC.

In its sample, this clone ranks as large. J is TRBJ2-1 and V is TRBV7-9, with 9 bases aligning to TRBD2. The V and J ends lost 10 bases and 1 base, in that order; junction bases with no gene match: 11. The CDR3 is 16 amino acids. Germline assignment: CDR1 SEHNR and CDR2 FQNEAQ (reference sequence). In DNA form, the CDR3 reads TGTGCCACGGGGGCGGGAGGGCCAATGTCCTACAATGAGCAGTTCTTC. The encoded protein is CATGAGGPMSYNEQFF.

The table lists this clone with a few counts. The gene calls are TRBV27 and TRBJ2-2; maybe TRBD2 (6 bases). The CDR3 totals 16 residues. Germline CDR1 and CDR2: MNHEY and SMNVEV (reference sequence). V lost 0 bases and J 6 bases, leaving 14 bases between the germline ends. The CDR3: CASSLSASAYPGELFF. For the CDR3, the DNA is TGTGCCAGCAGTTTATCGGCTAGCGCTTATCCCGGGGAGCTGTTTTTT.